In its sample, the clone carrying this T cell receptor beta chain was seen many times. Its antigen is as yet unknown. The sample comes from a study of T cells in Graves' hyperthyroidism and ophthalmopathy. Study conclusions and caveats: Blood also contained most expanded thyroid clonotypes above 0.001. Ophthalmopathy was identified by the model a median about 6.8 months ahead of onset.

Graves' hyperthyroidism without ophthalmopathy progression within 18 months was termed stable. Newly diagnosed hyperthyroidism patients aged 18 to 65 years had disease lasting under 2 months. RNA transcripts yielded amplified TCR beta CDR3 regions. An initial round of RT-PCR targeting the TCR CDR3 relied on the HTBI primer set. TCRdb recomputed calls from the multiplex PCR reads with MiXCR, one row per CDR3 protein. The sample lists around 580,000 distinct CDR3 sequences, just over 45% seen once, with around 7.7% in the top ten. Germline V lookup: CDR1 DFQATT, CDR2 SNEGSKA (reference sequence). J lost 0 bases, V lost 7 bases, and 14 bases had no gene match. This CDR3 has 17 amino acids.

The chain links TRBV20-1 to TRBJ2-7, with 11 bases aligning to TRBD1. This clonotype was obtained from a woman aged 18-30 years with Graves' hyperthyroidism. The sequencing input was peripheral blood or thyroid tissue (not recorded which). CDR3 residues: CSVLIPGTGGFSYEQYF. In nucleotides, the CDR3 is TGCAGTGTGTTAATCCCCGGGACAGGGGGTTTCTCCTACGAGCAGTACTTC.